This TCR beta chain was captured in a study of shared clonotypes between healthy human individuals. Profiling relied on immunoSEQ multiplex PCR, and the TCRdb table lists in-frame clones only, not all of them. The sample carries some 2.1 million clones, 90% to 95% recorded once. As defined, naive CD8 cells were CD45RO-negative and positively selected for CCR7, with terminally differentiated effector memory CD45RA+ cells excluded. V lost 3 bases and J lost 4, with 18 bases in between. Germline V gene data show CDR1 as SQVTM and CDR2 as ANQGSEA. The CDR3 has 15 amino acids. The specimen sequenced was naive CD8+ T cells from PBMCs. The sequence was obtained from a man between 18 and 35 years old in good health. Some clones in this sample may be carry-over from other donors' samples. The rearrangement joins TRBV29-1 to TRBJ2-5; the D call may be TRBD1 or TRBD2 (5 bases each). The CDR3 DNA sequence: TGCAGCGTTGATGGGGTTCGGTCGGGGCTAGAGACCCAGTACTTC. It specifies CSVDGVRSGLETQYF.